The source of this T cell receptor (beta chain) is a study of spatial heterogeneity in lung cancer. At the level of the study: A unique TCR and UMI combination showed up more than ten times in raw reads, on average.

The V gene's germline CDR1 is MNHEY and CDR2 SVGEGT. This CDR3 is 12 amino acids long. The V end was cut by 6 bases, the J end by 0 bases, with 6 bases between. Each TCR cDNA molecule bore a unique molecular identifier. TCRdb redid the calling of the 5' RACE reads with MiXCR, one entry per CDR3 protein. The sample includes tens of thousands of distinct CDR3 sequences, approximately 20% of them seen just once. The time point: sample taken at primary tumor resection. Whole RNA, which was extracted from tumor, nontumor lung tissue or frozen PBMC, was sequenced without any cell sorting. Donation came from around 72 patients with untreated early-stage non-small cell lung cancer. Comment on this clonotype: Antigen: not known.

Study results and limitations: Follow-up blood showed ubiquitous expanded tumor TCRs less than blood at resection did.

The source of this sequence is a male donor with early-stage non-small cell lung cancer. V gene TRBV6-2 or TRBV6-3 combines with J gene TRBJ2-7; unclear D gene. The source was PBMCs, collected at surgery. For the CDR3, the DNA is TGTGCCAGCAGCGACCACTCCTACGAGCAGTACTTC. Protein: CASSDHSYEQYF.